Following are 8 T cell receptor beta chains from one sample sequenced in a study of CD8 T cells in Susac syndrome. The authors reverse transcribed about 0.45 to 1 ug RNA with random hexamers. TCRdb recomputed calls from the immunoSEQ multiplex PCR reads with MiXCR, one row per CDR3 protein. The sample lists 120,000 or so distinct CDR3 sequences, 94% seen once, with roughly 0.092% in the top ten. Sequenced input: CD4+ T cells from PBMCs. The receptor set was obtained from a human donor in good health.

This clonotype has just a few counts. The V gene is TRBV7-2, the J gene TRBJ1-5, with D hard to call. Germline values: CDR1 SGHTA, CDR2 FQGNSA. V lost 0 bases and J lost 0, with 6 bases in between. CDR3 length: 15 amino acids. The CDR3 spells CASSLAGLSNQPQHF. CDR3 in DNA: TGTGCCAGCAGCTTAGCTGGCCTTAGCAATCAGCCCCAGCATTTT. The entire variable domain, with the rest obtained from reference TRBV7-2 and TRBJ1-5, is as follows: GAGVSQSPSNKVTEKGKDVELRCDPISGHTALYWYRQSLGQGLEFLIYFQGNSAPDKSGLPSDRFSAERTGGSVSTLTIQRTQQEDSAVYLCASSLAGLSNQPQHFGDGTRLSIL.

The chain recombines TRBV15 with TRBJ2-2, with 12 bases aligning to TRBD2. The ends lost 1 base at V and 2 bases at J; junction bases unmatched: 8. This CDR3 region has 19 residues. Per germline, CDR1 LNHNV and CDR2 YYDKDF (reference sequence). The CDR3: CATSRVGLAGFFNTGELFF. CDR3 in DNA: TGTGCCACCAGCAGAGTTGGACTAGCGGGATTCTTTAACACCGGGGAGCTGTTTTTT.

The chain is built from TRBV7-9 and TRBJ2-7; D call uncertain. The V gene's germline CDR1 is SEHNR and CDR2 FQNEAQ (reference sequence). The CDR3 covers 16 residues. Between the trimmed V and J ends, which lost 7 bases and 3 bases, there was a span of 22 bases. CDR3 amino acids: CASIDGHQQRDYEQYF. The CDR3 DNA sequence: TGTGCCAGCATTGACGGCCACCAGCAGAGAGACTACGAGCAGTACTTC.

The chain combines TRBV4-2 with TRBJ2-7; TRBD2 matches 7 bases. Trimming at V came to 3 bases and at J to 0 bases, leaving 8 bases not matched to a gene. This CDR3 comprises 16 residues. Germline V gene lookup returns CDR1 LGHNA and CDR2 YNFKEQ. CDR3 sequence (DNA): TGTGCCAGCAGCCAGACGGAGCGGGGCAGCTCCTACGAGCAGTACTTC. This encodes CASSQTERGSSYEQYF.

This clonotype was seen a few times. The chain combines TRBV7-3 with TRBJ2-7, with a weak D call TRBD1 (6 bases). With 2 bases removed from V and 6 bases from J, the gap between germline ends came to 11 bases. Germline V CDR1 and CDR2: SGHTA, FQGTGA. There are 13 residues in the CDR3. The CDR3 DNA sequence: TGTGCCAGCAGCTTAGGGCAGGGGCGCGAGCAGTACTTC. It yields the protein CASSLGQGREQYF.

This clonotype was picked up a small number of times. The chain employs TRBV7-9 and TRBJ2-6, with a tentative D call TRBD2 (5 bases). This CDR3 spans 13 amino acids. V lost 8 bases to trimming and J lost 0 bases, with 5 bases between them. In germline, CDR1 is SEHNR, CDR2 FQNEAQ (reference sequence). The CDR3 is CASRGSGANVLTF. CDR3 DNA sequence: TGTGCCAGCCGGGGCTCTGGGGCCAACGTCCTGACTTTC.

The count of this clonotype is one. This chain connects TRBV7-9 to TRBJ2-7; 9 nucleotides match TRBD2. The CDR3 has 17 residues. Germline CDR1 reads SEHNR; CDR2 reads FQNEAQ (reference sequence). V was clipped by 8 bases and J by 6 bases; unmatched bases: 20. The CDR3 reads CASLSRSLAGPSGEQYF. The CDR3 coding sequence is TGTGCCAGCCTTTCTCGTTCCCTAGCGGGGCCCTCCGGCGAGCAGTACTTC.

The V gene is TRBV19, the J gene TRBJ1-2, with TRBD1 as a possible D gene (5 bases). This CDR3 spans 13 amino acids. CDR1 is LNHDA and CDR2 is SQIVND in the germline V gene (reference sequence). V was cut by 0 bases and J by 7 bases, with 9 bases left in between. The CDR3 bases are TGTGCCAGTAGTATAGATGGGGCGGCTGGCTACACCTTC. Its protein is CASSIDGAAGYTF.